The clone carrying this T cell receptor (beta chain) was counted a few times. This sample is part of a study of human T cells and chemical hapten exposure. TCRdb re-called the 5' RACE reads through MiXCR, storing one row per CDR3 protein. The sample gives about 110,000 distinct CDR3 sequences, around 20% of which show up once; about 3% is in the top ten. Total RNA was extracted from unfractionated whole blood. This clonotype was obtained from a human donor in good health.

The CDR3 coding sequence is TGTGCCAGCAGTTTTTGGCGGGAGATTTACGAGCAGTACTTC. Protein product: CASSFWREIYEQYF. V is TRBV28 and J is TRBJ2-7; TRBD2 aligns across 7 bases. The CDR3 loop spans 14 amino acids. Looked up from germline, CDR1 is MDHEN and CDR2 is SYDVKM. Unmatched junction bases numbered 6, after V lost 3 bases and J lost 4 bases.